The rows below give T cell receptor beta chains drawn from one sample of a study of OX40 agonist ivuxolimab in advanced cancers. Profiled with immunoSEQ multiplex PCR; TCRdb holds only in-frame clones, not every one. The sample consists of tens of thousands of clones, roughly nine tenths of them appearing once. This specimen consisted of CD4+ or CD8+ T cells sorted from blood, obtained in a trial of the OX40 agonist ivuxolimab. These receptor sequences come from an adult with an advanced solid tumor such as melanoma, head and neck, liver or kidney cancer. Each CDR3 is given with its conserved first and last residue. The order of the fields is clone size, V gene, CDR3 length, D gene, J gene, CDR3 DNA, CDR3 protein. D genes are given only for firm matches. A clone size is listed for some rows: how often the clone was seen (once, few, many), or a class if it is expanded.

NA	TRBV6-5	15	TRBD2	TRBJ2-1	TGTGCCAGCAGTTACACTAGCGGGATCTACAATGAGCAGTTCTTC	CASSYTSGIYNEQFF
NA	TRBV4-1	17	NA	TRBJ2-1	TGCGCCAGCAGCCAAGAAATAGGCAGGGTCCACTACAATGAGCAGTTCTTC	CASSQEIGRVHYNEQFF
NA	TRBV10-3	14	NA	TRBJ2-3	TGTGCCACGAAGCGGGTTGGAAGCACAGATACGCAGTATTTT	CATKRVGSTDTQYF
NA	TRBV7-3	15	TRBD1	TRBJ1-4	TGTGCCAGCAGCATTCGACAGGGGGAAAATGAAAAACTGTTTTTT	CASSIRQGENEKLFF
NA	TRBV11-2	14	TRBD1	TRBJ2-1	TGTGCCAGCAGCTTTTACCAGGGGGCCAATGAGCAGTTCTTC	CASSFYQGANEQFF
NA	TRBV7-8	14	NA	TRBJ2-7	TGTGCCAGCAGCTACAGGGTCACGAGGAACGAGCAGTACTTC	CASSYRVTRNEQYF
NA	TRBV27	15	NA	TRBJ1-1	TGTGCCAGCAGTTTATCAAGCGGATTTGGCACTGAAGCTTTCTTT	CASSLSSGFGTEAFF
NA	TRBV4-3	16	NA	TRBJ2-3	TGCGCCAGCAGCCAAGATTCCCGACCGGGCACAGATACGCAGTATTTT	CASSQDSRPGTDTQYF
NA	TRBV28	17	NA	TRBJ2-2	TGTGCCAGCAGTGCATCGGTGGGGAAATTCCTAACCGGGGAGCTGTTTTTT	CASSASVGKFLTGELFF
few	TRBV7-2	15	TRBD1	TRBJ1-2	TGTGCCAGCAGCTTATCCCACAGGGGGCATGATGGCTACACCTTC	CASSLSHRGHDGYTF
NA	TRBV7-2	15	TRBD2	TRBJ2-3	TGTGCCAGCAGCTTAGCAAGCGGGAGTGTAGATACGCAGTATTTT	CASSLASGSVDTQYF
NA	TRBV28	15	TRBD1	TRBJ2-2	TGTGCCAGCAGATCGACAGGGGGGGGGACCGGGGAGCTGTTTTTT	CASRSTGGGTGELFF
once	TRBV7-9	18	TRBD2	TRBJ2-5	TGTGCCAGCAGCTTAATCAGGGGACTAGCGGGGTTCCAAGAGACCCAGTACTTC	CASSLIRGLAGFQETQYF
few	TRBV19	15	TRBD2	TRBJ2-5	TGTGCCAGTCGGACTAGCGGGAGCTTCCAAGAGACCCAGTACTTC	CASRTSGSFQETQYF
NA	TRBV6-6	13	TRBD2	TRBJ2-1	TGTGCCACCGACCCGGGGGGTATCAATGAGCAGTTCTTC	CATDPGGINEQFF
NA	TRBV6-1	16	NA	TRBJ2-7	TGTGCCAGCAGTGAAGGGGCGGGCTCCCCCTCCTACGAGCAGTACTTC	CASSEGAGSPSYEQYF
NA	TRBV7-9	17	TRBD2	TRBJ2-1	TGTGCCAGCACGGGATTGGCTAGCGGGACTCTATACAATGAGCAGTTCTTC	CASTGLASGTLYNEQFF
NA	TRBV27	16	NA	TRBJ2-1	TGTGCCAGCAGTTCAACAGGAGGAGGGCTCTACAATGAGCAGTTCTTC	CASSSTGGGLYNEQFF
NA	TRBV5-1	13	NA	TRBJ1-1	TGCGCCAGCAGTACTGACCTGAACACTGAAGCTTTCTTT	CASSTDLNTEAFF
NA	TRBV5-3	13	NA	TRBJ1-2	TGTGCCAGAAGCTTGAAACAGGGAAGTGGCTACACCTTC	CARSLKQGSGYTF
NA	TRBV7-9	14	NA	TRBJ2-5	TGTGCCAGCAGCTTAGCCTGGACTGAAGAGACCCAGTACTTC	CASSLAWTEETQYF
once	TRBV4-2	15	NA	TRBJ2-7	TGTGCCAGCAGCCAAGATAGTGTCAGCACCTACGAGCAGTACTTC	CASSQDSVSTYEQYF
NA	TRBV9	15	TRBD1	TRBJ2-7	TGTGCCAGCAGCGTAGAGGGGACAGTCGCCTACGAGCAGTACTTC	CASSVEGTVAYEQYF
NA	TRBV2	15	NA	TRBJ1-4	TGTGCCAGCAGTGAAATAGGAAAAACTAATGAAAAACTGTTTTTT	CASSEIGKTNEKLFF
NA	TRBV19	15	TRBD1	TRBJ2-1	TGTGCCAGTAGTTCACAGGGGGGCACCTACAATGAGCAGTTCTTC	CASSSQGGTYNEQFF
NA	TRBV30	12	NA	TRBJ2-3	TGTGCGGGAGTACCGGGGCCAGATACGCAGTATTTT	CAGVPGPDTQYF
NA	TRBV4-1	15	TRBD2	TRBJ2-3	TGCGCCAGCAGCCACGGGGCCGGGGGGGCAGATACGCAGTATTTT	CASSHGAGGADTQYF
NA	TRBV5-4	13	NA	TRBJ2-7	TGTGCCAGCAGCTTGGGCCTCACCTACGAGCAGTACTTC	CASSLGLTYEQYF
NA	TRBV2	14	NA	TRBJ2-7	TGTGCCAGCAGTGGGGTAGTTACTCTCGACGAGCAGTACTTC	CASSGVVTLDEQYF
NA	TRBV9	15	NA	TRBJ2-3	TGTGCCAGCAGCGTCGACGGGGGCCAAACAGATACGCAGTATTTT	CASSVDGGQTDTQYF
NA	TRBV9	15	NA	TRBJ2-3	TGTGCCAGCAGGAGGGGGGAGGGGAACACAGATACGCAGTATTTT	CASRRGEGNTDTQYF
NA	TRBV11-2	12	TRBD1	TRBJ1-2	TGTGCCAGCAGCTCAGGGGGATATGGCTACACCTTC	CASSSGGYGYTF
NA	TRBV29-1	14	NA	TRBJ2-5	TGCAGCGTTGAAGGGCGGGGTGCAAATCAGACCCAGTACTTC	CSVEGRGANQTQYF
NA	TRBV19	18	NA	TRBJ1-5	TGTGCCAGTAGTATCGGCCCCAGGGAGGGTCTTCCAAGACAGCCCCAGCATTTT	CASSIGPREGLPRQPQHF
NA	TRBV9	15	NA	TRBJ1-1	TGTGCCAGCAGCGTAGAAGGGGCCTTGAACACTGAAGCTTTCTTT	CASSVEGALNTEAFF
NA	TRBV29-1	12	NA	TRBJ2-7	TGCAGCGTACTAGGGACTCAGGCCGAGCAGTACTTC	CSVLGTQAEQYF
NA	TRBV21-1	18	NA	TRBJ2-7	TGTGCCACCTGGCCCAGAACTCTAGCGGGAGGGCCACTGTACGAGCAGTACTTC	CATWPRTLAGGPLYEQYF
NA	TRBV9	14	NA	TRBJ1-1	TGTGCCAGCAGCGCCGGACGGACGAACACTGAAGCTTTCTTT	CASSAGRTNTEAFF
NA	TRBV5-6	14	NA	TRBJ1-1	TGTGCCAGCAGCTTGGTATACGAGAGCACTGAAGCTTTCTTT	CASSLVYESTEAFF
NA	TRBV28	14	NA	TRBJ1-4	TGTGCCAGCAGTTCTAGAAGGGGGGATGAAAAACTGTTTTTT	CASSSRRGDEKLFF
NA	TRBV5-6	15	NA	TRBJ2-5	TGTGCCAGCAGCTTGGGCGGGACTGCACAAGAGACCCAGTACTTC	CASSLGGTAQETQYF
once	TRBV4-3	14	NA	TRBJ2-7	TGCGCCAGCAGCCAAGCTGGGGGCACCTACGAGCAGTACTTC	CASSQAGGTYEQYF
NA	TRBV10-3	18	TRBD1	TRBJ2-6	TGTGCCATCAGCCCATCCGGGACAGGGAGCTCTGGGGCCAACGTCCTGACTTTC	CAISPSGTGSSGANVLTF
NA	TRBV5-6	11	NA	TRBJ2-7	TGTGCCAGCAGCTTACTGGGGGAGCAGTACTTC	CASSLLGEQYF
once	TRBV27	16	TRBD2	TRBJ2-3	TGTGCCAGCAGTTCTTTAGCGGGCCTGGGCACAGATACGCAGTATTTT	CASSSLAGLGTDTQYF
NA	TRBV7-9	13	NA	TRBJ2-7	TGTGCCAGCAGATCAGGGTTATCCTACGAGCAGTACTTC	CASRSGLSYEQYF
NA	TRBV5-4	15	TRBD1	TRBJ1-1	TGTGCCAGCAGCTTTCTCGACAGGGCAGACACTGAAGCTTTCTTT	CASSFLDRADTEAFF
NA	TRBV6-1	14	NA	TRBJ1-2	TGTGCCAGCAGGGGGCTCCAGACGTCCTATGGCTACACCTTC	CASRGLQTSYGYTF
NA	TRBV5-4	14	NA	TRBJ2-3	TGTGCCAGCAGCTTCCGGGGGGCCTCCGATACGCAGTATTTT	CASSFRGASDTQYF
NA	TRBV11-3	15	NA	TRBJ2-1	TGTGCCAGCAGCTTGAGGGAGCGGTCCTACAATGAGCAGTTCTTC	CASSLRERSYNEQFF
NA	TRBV25-1	14	NA	TRBJ1-6	TGTGCCAGCAGTGATAGCTATGGCGATTCACCCCTCCACTTT	CASSDSYGDSPLHF
NA	TRBV4-3	14	NA	TRBJ2-1	TGCGCCAGCAGCCCCGGGACGGGAAACAATGAGCAGTTCTTC	CASSPGTGNNEQFF
NA	TRBV6-6	14	TRBD1	TRBJ1-6	TGTGCCAGCAGTTACAGGGGGCAACTTTCACCCCTCCACTTT	CASSYRGQLSPLHF
NA	TRBV7-9	18	TRBD2	TRBJ2-1	TGTGCCAGCAGCTTCGGACTAGCGGGAGGGACCTCCTACAATGAGCAGTTCTTC	CASSFGLAGGTSYNEQFF
NA	TRBV6-1	11	NA	TRBJ2-1	TGTGCCAGCAGGGCACAGAGACCGAAGTTCTTC	CASRAQRPKFF
NA	TRBV6-4	15	NA	TRBJ1-2	TGTGCCAGCAGTGACGAGGAGACCCGGGGTGATGGCTACACCTTC	CASSDEETRGDGYTF
NA	TRBV5-8	16	NA	TRBJ2-3	TGTGCCAGCAGCCCGGGGATGGCCACGGGCACAGATACGCAGTATTTT	CASSPGMATGTDTQYF